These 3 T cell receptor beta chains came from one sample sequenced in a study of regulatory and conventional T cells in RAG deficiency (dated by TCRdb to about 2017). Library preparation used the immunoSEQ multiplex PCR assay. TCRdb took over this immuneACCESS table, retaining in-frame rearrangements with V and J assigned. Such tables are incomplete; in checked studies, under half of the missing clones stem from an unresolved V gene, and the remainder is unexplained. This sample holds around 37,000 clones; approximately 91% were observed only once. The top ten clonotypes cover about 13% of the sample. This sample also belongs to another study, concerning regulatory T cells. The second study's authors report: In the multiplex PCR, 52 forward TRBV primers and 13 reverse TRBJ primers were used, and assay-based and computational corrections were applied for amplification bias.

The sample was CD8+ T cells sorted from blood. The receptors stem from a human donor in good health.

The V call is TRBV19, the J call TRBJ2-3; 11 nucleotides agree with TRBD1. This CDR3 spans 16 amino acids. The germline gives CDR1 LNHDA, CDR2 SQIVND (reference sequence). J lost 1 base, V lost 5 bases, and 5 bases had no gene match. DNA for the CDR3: TGTGCCAGTAGTTGGACAGGGGGCCTGGGCACAGATACGCAGTATTTT. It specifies CASSWTGGLGTDTQYF. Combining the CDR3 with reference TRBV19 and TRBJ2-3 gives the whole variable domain DGGITQSPKYLFRKEGQNVTLSCEQNLNHDAMYWYRQDPGQGLRLIYYSQIVNDFQKGDIAEGYSVSREKKESFPLTVTSAQKNPTAFYLCASSWTGGLGTDTQYFGPGTRLTVL.

This CDR3 reads CASSQMDRRYGYTF. The DNA for the CDR3 is TGTGCCAGCAGCCAGATGGACAGGCGCTATGGCTACACCTTC. The rearrangement uses TRBV14 and TRBJ1-2, with TRBD1 identical over 7 bases. The CDR3 consists of 14 residues. Losses at the gene ends were 3 bases for V and 4 bases for J; bases not matched to a gene: 5. Germline V CDR1 and CDR2: SGHDN, FVKESK.

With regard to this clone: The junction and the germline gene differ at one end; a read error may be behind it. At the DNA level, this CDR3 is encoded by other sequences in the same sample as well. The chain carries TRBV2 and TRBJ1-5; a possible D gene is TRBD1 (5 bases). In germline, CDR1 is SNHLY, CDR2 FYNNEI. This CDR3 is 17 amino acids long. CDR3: CASSDPGGGEDAQPQHF. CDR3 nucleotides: TGTGCCAGCAGTGACCCGGGTGGGGGGGAGGATGCTCAGCCCCAGCATTTC.